This TCR beta chain was sequenced during a study of identical twins. This clonotype was detected ten times or more. Healthy Caucasians were all of the donors. The CDR3 spans 13 residues. The ends were cut back, 4 bases at V and 5 bases at J, with 10 bases in the middle. Germline CDR1 is SNHLY and CDR2 is FYNNEI. After template switching added a universal primer site, the resulting cDNA carried unique molecular identifiers. MiXCR, run by TCRdb on the 5' RACE reads, gives a single entry per CDR3 protein. The table has under 250,000 distinct CDR3 sequences, approximately 7.8% seen once; the top ten hold around 5%. A further study also used this sample, focusing on yellow fever vaccine responses in identical twins.

Sequencing was performed on CD8+ T cells sorted from blood. The V call is TRBV2, the J call TRBJ2-3; D might be TRBD2 (5 bases). The clonotype was recovered from a woman aged 18-29 years in good health. The CDR3 DNA reads TGTGCCAGCAGTGGGAGGCCCATAGATACGCAGTATTTT. This sequence encodes CASSGRPIDTQYF. The full variable domain, in which reference TRBV2 and TRBJ2-3 provide the parts outside the CDR3, is EPEVTQTPSHQVTQMGQEVILRCVPISNHLYFYWYRQILGQKVEFLVSFYNNEISEKSEIFDDQFSVERPDGSNFTLKIRSTKLEDSAMYFCASSGRPIDTQYFGPGTRLTVL.